This TCR beta chain was identified in a study of blood T cell repertoires in COVID-19. At the level of the study: Italy, Spain and the United States were the sources of the convalescent and acute COVID-19 samples. Sources were T cells, B-cell-depleted T cells, or PBMCs; the material itself was cDNA or gDNA.

Germline CDR1 is SNHLY and CDR2 is FYNNEI. V shed 10 bases and J 5 bases; nucleotides not matched to a gene: 9. The CDR3 extends over 13 amino acids. The assay was immunoSEQ multiplex PCR, and TCRdb's table has in-frame clones only and misses some. Of about 220,000 clones in the sample, about 83% were seen once. All enrollees were roughly 18 to 90 years old and from 25 or so US areas. Participant-reported clinical history was the basis for cohort assignment. This receptor was identified in a woman in her 50s who had been exposed to COVID-19. Sequencing was performed on PBMCs or T cells enriched from blood (not recorded which). The chain employs TRBV2 and TRBJ2-7; 9 bases are shared with TRBD1. The CDR3 nucleotides read TGTGCCACCTCCCGGGACAGGGCCCACGAGCAGTACTTC. Translation gives CATSRDRAHEQYF. Variable domain in full (rest from reference TRBV2 and TRBJ2-7): EPEVTQTPSHQVTQMGQEVILRCVPISNHLYFYWYRQILGQKVEFLVSFYNNEISEKSEIFDDQFSVERPDGSNFTLKIRSTKLEDSAMYFCATSRDRAHEQYFGPGTRLTVT.